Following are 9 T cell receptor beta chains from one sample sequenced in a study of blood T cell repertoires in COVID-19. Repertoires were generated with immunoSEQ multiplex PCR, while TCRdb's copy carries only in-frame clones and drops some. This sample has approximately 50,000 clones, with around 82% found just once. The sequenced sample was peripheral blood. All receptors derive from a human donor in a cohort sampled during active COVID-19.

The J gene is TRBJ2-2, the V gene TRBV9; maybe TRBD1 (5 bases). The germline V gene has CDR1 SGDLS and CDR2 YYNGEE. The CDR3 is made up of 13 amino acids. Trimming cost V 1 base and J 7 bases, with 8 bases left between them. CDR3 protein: CASSVTGGGELFF. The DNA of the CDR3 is TGTGCCAGCAGCGTAACAGGTGGCGGGGAGCTGTTTTTT.

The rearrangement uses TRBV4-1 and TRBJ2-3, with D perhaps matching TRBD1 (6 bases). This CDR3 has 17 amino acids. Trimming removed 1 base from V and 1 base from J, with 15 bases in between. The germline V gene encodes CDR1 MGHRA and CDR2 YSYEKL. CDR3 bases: TGCGCCAGCAGCCAAGTCGGGGCAGGGGTAGGCACAGATACGCAGTATTTT. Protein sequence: CASSQVGAGVGTDTQYF.

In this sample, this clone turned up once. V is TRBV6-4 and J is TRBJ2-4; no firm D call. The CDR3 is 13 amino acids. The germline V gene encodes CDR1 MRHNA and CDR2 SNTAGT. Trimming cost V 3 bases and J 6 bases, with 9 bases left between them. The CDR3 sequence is CASSEVRGNIQYF. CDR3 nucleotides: TGTGCCAGCAGTGAGGTGCGTGGAAACATTCAGTACTTC.

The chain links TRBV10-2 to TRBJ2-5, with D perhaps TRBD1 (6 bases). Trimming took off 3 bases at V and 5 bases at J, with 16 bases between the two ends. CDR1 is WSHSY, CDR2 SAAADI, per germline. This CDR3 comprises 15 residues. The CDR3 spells CASSEHRDNRETQYF. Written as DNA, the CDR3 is TGCGCCAGCAGTGAACACCGGGACAACCGGGAGACCCAGTACTTC.

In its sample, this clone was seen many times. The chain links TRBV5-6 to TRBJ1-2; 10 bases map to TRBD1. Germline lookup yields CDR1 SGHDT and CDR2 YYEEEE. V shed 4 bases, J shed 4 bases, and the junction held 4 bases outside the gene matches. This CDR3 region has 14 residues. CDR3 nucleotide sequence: TGTGCCAGCAGCAGGGACAGGGGAAGCTATGGCTACACCTTC. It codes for CASSRDRGSYGYTF.

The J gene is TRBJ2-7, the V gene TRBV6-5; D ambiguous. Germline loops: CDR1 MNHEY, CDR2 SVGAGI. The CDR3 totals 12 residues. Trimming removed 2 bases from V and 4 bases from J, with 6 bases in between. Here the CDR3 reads CASSYGPYEQYF. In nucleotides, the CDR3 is TGTGCCAGCAGTTACGGCCCATACGAGCAGTACTTC.

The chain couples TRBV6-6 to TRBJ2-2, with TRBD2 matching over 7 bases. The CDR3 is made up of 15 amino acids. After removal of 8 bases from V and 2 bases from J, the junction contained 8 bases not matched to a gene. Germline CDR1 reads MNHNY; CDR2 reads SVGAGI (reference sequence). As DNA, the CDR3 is TGTGCCAGCGGGACGGGACTACCCAACACCGGGGAGCTGTTTTTT. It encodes CASGTGLPNTGELFF.

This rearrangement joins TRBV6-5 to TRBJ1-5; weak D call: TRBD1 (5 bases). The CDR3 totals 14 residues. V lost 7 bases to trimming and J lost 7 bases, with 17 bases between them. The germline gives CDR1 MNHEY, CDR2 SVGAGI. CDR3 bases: TGTGCCAGCACCCAGGGAGGGATAGGACAGCCCCAGCATTTT. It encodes CASTQGGIGQPQHF.

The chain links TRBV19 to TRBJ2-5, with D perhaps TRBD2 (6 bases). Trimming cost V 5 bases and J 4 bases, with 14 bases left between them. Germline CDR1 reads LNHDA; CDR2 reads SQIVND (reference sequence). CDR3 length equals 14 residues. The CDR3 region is CASSGPGSGETQYF. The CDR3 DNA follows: TGTGCCAGTAGTGGACCGGGTAGCGGAGAGACCCAGTACTTC.